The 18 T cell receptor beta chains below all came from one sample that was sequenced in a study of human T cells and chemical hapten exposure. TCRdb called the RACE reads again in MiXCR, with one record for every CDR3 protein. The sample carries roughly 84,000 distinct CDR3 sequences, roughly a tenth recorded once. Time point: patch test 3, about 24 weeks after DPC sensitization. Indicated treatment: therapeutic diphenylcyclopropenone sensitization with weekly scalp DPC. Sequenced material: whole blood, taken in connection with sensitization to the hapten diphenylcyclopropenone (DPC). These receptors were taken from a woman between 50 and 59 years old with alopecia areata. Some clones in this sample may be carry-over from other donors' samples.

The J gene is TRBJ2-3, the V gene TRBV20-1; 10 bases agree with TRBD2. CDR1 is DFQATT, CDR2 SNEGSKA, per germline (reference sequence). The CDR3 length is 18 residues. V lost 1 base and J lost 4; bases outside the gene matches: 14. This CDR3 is CSARVPVGVAGGSDTQYF. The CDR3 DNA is TGCAGTGCTAGAGTTCCGGTCGGAGTAGCGGGAGGTTCAGATACGCAGTATTTT.

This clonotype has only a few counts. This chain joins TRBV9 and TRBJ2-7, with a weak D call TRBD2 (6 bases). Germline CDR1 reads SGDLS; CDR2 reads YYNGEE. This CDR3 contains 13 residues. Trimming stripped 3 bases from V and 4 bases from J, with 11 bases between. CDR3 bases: TGTGCCAGCAGCGCCGCCGCGGGATACGAGCAGTACTTC. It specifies CASSAAAGYEQYF.

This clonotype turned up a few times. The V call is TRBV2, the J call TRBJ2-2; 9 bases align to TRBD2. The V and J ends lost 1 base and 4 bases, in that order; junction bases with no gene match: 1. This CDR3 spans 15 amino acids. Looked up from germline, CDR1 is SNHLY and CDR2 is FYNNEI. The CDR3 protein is CASSEELAGTGELFF. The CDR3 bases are TGTGCCAGCAGTGAAGAACTAGCGGGCACCGGGGAGCTGTTTTTT.

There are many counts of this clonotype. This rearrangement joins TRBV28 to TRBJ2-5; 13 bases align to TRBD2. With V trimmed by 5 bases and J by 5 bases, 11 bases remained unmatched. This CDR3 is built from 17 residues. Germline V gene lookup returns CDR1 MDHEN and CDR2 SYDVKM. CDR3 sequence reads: CASSTLTSGRRGETQYF. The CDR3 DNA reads TGTGCCAGCAGTACCCTGACTAGCGGGAGGAGAGGGGAGACCCAGTACTTC.

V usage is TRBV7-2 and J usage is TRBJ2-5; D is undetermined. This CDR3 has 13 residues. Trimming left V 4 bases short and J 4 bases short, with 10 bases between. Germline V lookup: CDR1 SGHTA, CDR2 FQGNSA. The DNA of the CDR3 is TGTGCCAGCAGCTGTTCCCGAGGAGAGACCCAGTACTTC. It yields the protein CASSCSRGETQYF.

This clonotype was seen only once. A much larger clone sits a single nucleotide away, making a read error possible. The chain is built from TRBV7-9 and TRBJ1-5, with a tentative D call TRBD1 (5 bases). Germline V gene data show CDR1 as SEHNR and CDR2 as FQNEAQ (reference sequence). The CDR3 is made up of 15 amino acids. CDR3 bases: TGTGCCAGCAGCCCCCCCGGGGGTAGCATTCAGCCCCAGCATTTT. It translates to CASSPPGGSIQPQHF.

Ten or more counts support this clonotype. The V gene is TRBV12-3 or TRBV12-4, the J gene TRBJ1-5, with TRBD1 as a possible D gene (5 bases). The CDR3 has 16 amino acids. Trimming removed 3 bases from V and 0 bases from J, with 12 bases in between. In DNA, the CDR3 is TGTGCCAGCAGTTTGGAGGGGACCCATAGCAATCAGCCCCAGCATTTT. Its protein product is CASSLEGTHSNQPQHF.

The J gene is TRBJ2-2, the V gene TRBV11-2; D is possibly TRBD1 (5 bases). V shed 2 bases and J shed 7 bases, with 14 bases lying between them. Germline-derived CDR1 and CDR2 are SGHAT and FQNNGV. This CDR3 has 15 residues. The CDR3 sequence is CASSLSPGIGGELFF. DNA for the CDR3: TGTGCCAGCAGCTTAAGTCCAGGGATCGGCGGGGAGCTGTTTTTT.

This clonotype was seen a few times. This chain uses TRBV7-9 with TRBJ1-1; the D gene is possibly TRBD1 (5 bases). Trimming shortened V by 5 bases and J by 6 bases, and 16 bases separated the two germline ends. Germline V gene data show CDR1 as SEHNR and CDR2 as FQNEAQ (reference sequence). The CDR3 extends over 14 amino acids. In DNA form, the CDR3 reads TGTGCCAGCAGCGCGGCCTCGATAGGGGCTGAAGCTTTCTTT. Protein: CASSAASIGAEAFF. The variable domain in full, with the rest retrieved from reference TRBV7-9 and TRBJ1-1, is DTGVSQNPRHKITKRGQNVTFRCDPISEHNRLYWYRQTLGQGPEFLTYFQNEAQLEKSRLLSDRFSAERPKGSFSTLEIQRTEQGDSAMYLCASSAASIGAEAFFGQGTRLTVV.

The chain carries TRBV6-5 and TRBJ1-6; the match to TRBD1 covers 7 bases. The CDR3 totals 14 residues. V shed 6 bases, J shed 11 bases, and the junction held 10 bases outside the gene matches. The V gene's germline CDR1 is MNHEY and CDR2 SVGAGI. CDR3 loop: CASSHRGFGPPLHF. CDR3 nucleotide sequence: TGTGCCAGCAGCCACAGGGGATTCGGACCACCCCTCCACTTT.

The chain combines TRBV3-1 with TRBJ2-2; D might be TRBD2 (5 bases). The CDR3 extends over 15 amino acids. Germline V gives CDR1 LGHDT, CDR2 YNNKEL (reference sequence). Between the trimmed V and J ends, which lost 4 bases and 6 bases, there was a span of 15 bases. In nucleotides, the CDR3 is TGTGCCAGCAGCCCCCGGGCTAGCTTGCCCGGGGAGCTGTTTTTT. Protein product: CASSPRASLPGELFF. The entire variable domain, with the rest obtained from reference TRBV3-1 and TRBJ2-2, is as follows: DTAVSQTPKYLVTQMGNDKSIKCEQNLGHDTMYWYKQDSKKFLKIMFSYNNKELIINETVPNRFSPKSPDKAHLNLHINSLELGDSAVYFCASSPRASLPGELFFGEGSRLTVL.

The CDR3 nucleotides read TGTGCCAGCGGGACTAGCACAGATACGCAGTATTTT. It specifies CASGTSTDTQYF. The rearrangement uses TRBV12-3 or TRBV12-4 and TRBJ2-3, with a possible D match to TRBD2 (6 bases). The ends were cut back, 8 bases at V and 0 bases at J, with 6 bases in the middle. This CDR3 spans 12 amino acids.

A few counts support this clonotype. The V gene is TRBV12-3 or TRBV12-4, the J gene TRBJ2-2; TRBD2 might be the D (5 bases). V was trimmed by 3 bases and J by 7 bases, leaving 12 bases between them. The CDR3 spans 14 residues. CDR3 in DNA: TGTGCCAGCAGTTTTCCTCTTAGCGTCGGGGAGCTGTTTTTT. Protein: CASSFPLSVGELFF.

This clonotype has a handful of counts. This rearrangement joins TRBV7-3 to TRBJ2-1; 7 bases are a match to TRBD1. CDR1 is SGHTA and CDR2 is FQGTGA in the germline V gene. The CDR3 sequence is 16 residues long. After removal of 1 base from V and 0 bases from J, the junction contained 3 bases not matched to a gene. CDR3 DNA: TGTGCCAGCAGCTTAAAACGACAGGGCTCCTACAATGAGCAGTTCTTC. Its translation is CASSLKRQGSYNEQFF.

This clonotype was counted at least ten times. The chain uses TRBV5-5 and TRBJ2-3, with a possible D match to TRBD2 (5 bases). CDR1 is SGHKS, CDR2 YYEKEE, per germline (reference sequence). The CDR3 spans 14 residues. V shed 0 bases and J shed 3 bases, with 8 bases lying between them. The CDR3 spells CASSLETRTDTQYF. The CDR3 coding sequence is TGTGCCAGCAGCTTGGAAACTAGAACAGATACGCAGTATTTT.

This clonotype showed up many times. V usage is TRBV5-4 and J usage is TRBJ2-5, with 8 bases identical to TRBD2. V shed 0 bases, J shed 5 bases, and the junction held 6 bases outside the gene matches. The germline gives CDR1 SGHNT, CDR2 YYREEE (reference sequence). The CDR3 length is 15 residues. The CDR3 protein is CASSLVPGRGETQYF. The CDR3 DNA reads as TGTGCCAGCAGCTTGGTTCCCGGGAGGGGGGAGACCCAGTACTTC.

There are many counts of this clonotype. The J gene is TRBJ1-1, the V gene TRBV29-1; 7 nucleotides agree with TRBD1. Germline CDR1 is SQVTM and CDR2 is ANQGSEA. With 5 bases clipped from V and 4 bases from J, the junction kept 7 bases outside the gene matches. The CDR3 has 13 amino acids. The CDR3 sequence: CSVKRQGGTEAFF. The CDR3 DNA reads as TGCAGCGTTAAACGACAGGGCGGCACTGAAGCTTTCTTT.

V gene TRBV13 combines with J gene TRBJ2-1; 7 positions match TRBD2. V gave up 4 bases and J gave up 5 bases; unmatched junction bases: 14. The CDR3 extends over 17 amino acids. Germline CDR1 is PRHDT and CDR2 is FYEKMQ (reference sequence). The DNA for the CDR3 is TGTGCCAGCAGCTCAGCCCCACGGGGCGGGAGAGACAATGAGCAGTTCTTC. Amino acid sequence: CASSSAPRGGRDNEQFF.